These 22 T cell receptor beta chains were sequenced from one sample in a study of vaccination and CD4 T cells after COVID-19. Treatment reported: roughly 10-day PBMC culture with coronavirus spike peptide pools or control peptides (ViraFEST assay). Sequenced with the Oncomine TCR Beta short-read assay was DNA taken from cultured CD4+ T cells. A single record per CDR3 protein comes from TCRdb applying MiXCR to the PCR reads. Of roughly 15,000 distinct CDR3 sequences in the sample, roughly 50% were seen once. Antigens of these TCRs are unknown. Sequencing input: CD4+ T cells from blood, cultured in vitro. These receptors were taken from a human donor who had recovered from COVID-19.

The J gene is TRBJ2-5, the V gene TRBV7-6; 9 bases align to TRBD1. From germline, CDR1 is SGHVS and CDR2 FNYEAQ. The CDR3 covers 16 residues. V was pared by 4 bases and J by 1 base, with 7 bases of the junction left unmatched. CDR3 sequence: CASSSVGTGSQETQYF. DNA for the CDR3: TGTGCCAGCAGCTCTGTAGGGACAGGGAGCCAAGAGACCCAGTACTTC.

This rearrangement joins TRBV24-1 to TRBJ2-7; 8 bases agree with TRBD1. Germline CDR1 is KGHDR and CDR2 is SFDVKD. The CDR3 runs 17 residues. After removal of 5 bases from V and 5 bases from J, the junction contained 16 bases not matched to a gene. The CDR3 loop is CATSGKSPRSGGNEQYF. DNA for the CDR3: TGTGCCACCAGTGGCAAGTCCCCCAGGTCAGGGGGCAACGAGCAGTACTTC.

CDR3 loop: CASSLNSGNTIYF. For the CDR3, the DNA is TGTGCCAGTAGTCTTAACTCTGGAAACACCATATATTTT. The rearrangement joins TRBV19 to TRBJ1-3; D remains ambiguous. Per germline, CDR1 LNHDA and CDR2 SQIVND (reference sequence). Trimming pared 5 bases from V and 0 bases from J, leaving 5 bases between. The CDR3 is 13 amino acids.

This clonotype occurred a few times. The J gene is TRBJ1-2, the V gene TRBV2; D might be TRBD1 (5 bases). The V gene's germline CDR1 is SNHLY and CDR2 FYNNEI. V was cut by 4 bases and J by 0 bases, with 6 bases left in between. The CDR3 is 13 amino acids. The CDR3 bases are TGTGCCAGCAGTGGAGGGGCTAACTATGGCTACACCTTC. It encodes CASSGGANYGYTF.

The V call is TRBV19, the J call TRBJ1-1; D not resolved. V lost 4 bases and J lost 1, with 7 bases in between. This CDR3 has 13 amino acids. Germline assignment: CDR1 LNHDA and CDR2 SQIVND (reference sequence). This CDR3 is CASSSQANTEAFF. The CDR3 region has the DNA TGTGCCAGTAGTAGTCAGGCGAACACTGAAGCTTTCTTT.

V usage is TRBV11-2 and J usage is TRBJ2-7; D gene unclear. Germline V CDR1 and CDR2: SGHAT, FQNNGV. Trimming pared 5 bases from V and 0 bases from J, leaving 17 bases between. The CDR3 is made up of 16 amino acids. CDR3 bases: TGTGCCAGCAGCACGTGGATCGGACCTTTCTCCTACGAGCAGTACTTC. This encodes CASSTWIGPFSYEQYF.

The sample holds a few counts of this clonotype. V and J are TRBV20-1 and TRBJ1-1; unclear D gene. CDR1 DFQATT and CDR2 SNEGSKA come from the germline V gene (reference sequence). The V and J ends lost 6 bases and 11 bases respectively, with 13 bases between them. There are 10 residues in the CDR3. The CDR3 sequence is CSAQHVDAFF. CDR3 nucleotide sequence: TGCAGTGCCCAGCACGTTGATGCTTTCTTT.

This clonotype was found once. The CDR3 nucleotides are TGTGCCAGCAGTTTGGGAGAAGGGGCCACTGAAGCTTTCTTT. Protein sequence: CASSLGEGATEAFF. The gene calls are TRBV12-3 or TRBV12-4 and TRBJ1-1, with a tentative D call TRBD1 (5 bases). The length of the CDR3 is 14 residues. V lost 3 bases and J 4 bases, leaving 12 bases between the germline ends.

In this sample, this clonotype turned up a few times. The CDR3 DNA is TGTGCCAGCAGCTTCCTCCGGGACCCTGAAGCTTTCTTT. It specifies CASSFLRDPEAFF. The genes are TRBV7-2 and TRBJ1-1; possibly TRBD1 for D (5 bases). V was cut by 3 bases and J by 6 bases, with 11 bases left in between. The CDR3 loop spans 13 amino acids. Germline loops: CDR1 SGHTA, CDR2 FQGNSA.

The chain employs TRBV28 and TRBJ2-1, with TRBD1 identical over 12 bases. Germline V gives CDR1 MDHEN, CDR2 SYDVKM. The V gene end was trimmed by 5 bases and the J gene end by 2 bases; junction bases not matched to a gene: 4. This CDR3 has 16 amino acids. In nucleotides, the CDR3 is TGTGCCAGCAGTCCGGGGACAGGGGGCGCCTACAATGAGCAGTTCTTC. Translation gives CASSPGTGGAYNEQFF.

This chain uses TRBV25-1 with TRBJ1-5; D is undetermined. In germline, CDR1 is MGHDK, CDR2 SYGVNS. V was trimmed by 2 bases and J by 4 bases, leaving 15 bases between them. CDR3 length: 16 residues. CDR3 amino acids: CASSELAIGRNQPQHF. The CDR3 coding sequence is TGTGCCAGCAGTGAACTTGCGATCGGAAGAAATCAGCCCCAGCATTTT.

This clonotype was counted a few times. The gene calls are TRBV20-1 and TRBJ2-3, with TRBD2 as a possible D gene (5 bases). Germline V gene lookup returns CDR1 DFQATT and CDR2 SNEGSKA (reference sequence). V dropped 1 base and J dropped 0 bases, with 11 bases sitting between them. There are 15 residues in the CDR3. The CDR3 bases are TGCAGTGCTAGAGGTATTTGGACTAGCACAGATACGCAGTATTTT. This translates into CSARGIWTSTDTQYF.

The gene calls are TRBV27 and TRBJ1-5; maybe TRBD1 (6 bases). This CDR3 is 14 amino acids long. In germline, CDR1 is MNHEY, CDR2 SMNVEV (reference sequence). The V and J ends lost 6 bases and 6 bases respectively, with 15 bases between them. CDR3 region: CASRSGAVGQPQHF. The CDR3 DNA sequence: TGTGCCAGCAGGTCAGGGGCAGTAGGTCAGCCCCAGCATTTT.

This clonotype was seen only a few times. CDR3 bases: TGTGCCAGCAGGGACTCCGGGACGGGCACCGGGGAGCTGTTTTTT. It codes for CASRDSGTGTGELFF. The chain links TRBV6-1 to TRBJ2-2; D may be TRBD1 or TRBD2 (5 bases each). CDR1 is MNHNS, CDR2 SASEGT, per germline. This CDR3 contains 15 residues. Trimming left V 6 bases short and J 4 bases short, with 15 bases between.

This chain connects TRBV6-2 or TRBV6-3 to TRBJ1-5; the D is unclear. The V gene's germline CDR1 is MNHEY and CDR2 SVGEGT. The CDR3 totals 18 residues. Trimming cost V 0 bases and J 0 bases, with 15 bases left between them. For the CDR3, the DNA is TGTGCCAGCAGTTACTCGGCAGTAACTCGGGGTAGCAATCAGCCCCAGCATTTT. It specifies CASSYSAVTRGSNQPQHF.

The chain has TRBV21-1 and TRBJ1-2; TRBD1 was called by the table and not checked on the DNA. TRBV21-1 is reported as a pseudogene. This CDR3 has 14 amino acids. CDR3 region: CASSRGGRGYGYTF. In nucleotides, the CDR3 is TGTGCCAGCAGCAGGGGGGGCAGGGGCTATGGCTACACCTTC.

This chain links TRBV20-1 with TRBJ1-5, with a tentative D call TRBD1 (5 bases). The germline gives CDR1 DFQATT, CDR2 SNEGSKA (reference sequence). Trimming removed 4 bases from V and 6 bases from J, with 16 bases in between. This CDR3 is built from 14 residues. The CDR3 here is CSAIRGRESQPQHF. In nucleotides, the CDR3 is TGCAGTGCTATACGGGGGAGGGAGTCTCAGCCCCAGCATTTT.

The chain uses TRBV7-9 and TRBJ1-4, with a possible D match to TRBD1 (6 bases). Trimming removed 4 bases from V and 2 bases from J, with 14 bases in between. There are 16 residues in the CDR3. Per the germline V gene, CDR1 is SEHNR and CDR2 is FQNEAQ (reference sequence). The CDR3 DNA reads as TGTGCCAGCAGCTCTGGACAGACGCGGACTAATGAAAAACTGTTTTTT. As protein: CASSSGQTRTNEKLFF.

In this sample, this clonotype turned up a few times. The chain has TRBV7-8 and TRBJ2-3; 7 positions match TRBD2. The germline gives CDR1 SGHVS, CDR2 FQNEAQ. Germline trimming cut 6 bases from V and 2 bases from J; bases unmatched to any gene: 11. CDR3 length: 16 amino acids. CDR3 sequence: CASSNRGSGYTDTQYF. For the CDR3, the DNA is TGTGCCAGCAGTAACCGAGGTAGCGGGTACACAGATACGCAGTATTTT.

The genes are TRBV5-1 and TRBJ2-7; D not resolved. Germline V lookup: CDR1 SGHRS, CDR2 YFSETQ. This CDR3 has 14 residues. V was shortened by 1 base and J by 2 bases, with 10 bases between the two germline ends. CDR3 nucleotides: TGCGCCAGCAGCTTGTACGGATCCACCTACGAGCAGTACTTC. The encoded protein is CASSLYGSTYEQYF.

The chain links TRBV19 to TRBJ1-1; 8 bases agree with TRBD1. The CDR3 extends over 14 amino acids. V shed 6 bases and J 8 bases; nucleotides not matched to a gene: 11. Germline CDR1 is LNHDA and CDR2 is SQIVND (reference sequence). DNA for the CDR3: TGTGCCAGTAGCCAGGGGGCGCCGGTCAGGGAAGCTTTCTTT. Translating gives CASSQGAPVREAFF.

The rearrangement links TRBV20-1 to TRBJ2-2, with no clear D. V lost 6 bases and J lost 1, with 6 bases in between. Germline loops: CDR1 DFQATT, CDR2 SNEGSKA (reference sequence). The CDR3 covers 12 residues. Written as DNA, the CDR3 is TGCAGTGCGCGAGAGAACACCGGGGAGCTGTTTTTT. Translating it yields CSARENTGELFF.